This entry concerns a single T cell receptor (beta chain). This clone has just a few counts. The clone's antigen remains unknown. Base qualities are not at hand, and no much larger clone is one base apart. The cysteine opens and the phenylalanine closes a CDR3 of 15 amino acids. The entry retains the CDR3 DNA only, 45 bases that are in frame from base 1. Deletion took 4 bases off V and 2 bases off J, with a span of 15 bases between the germline ends. The germline V gene specifies SGHDT as CDR1 and YYEEEE as CDR2. Participants in the prospective study were enrolled through a virtual design, were aged about 18 to 90 years, and lived in 20 to 30 United States geographic areas. In the prospective study, cohorts were assigned on the basis of participant-reported clinical history obtained from a screening survey and a study questionnaire. Recovered participants in ImmuneRACE Cohort 3 were defined as having two consecutive negative NP/OP PCR tests, clearance from a healthcare professional, or resolution of symptoms. Mobile phlebotomists in the prospective study collected whole blood, serum and a nasopharyngeal or oropharyngeal swab from every participant. Prospective study participants could optionally give additional blood draws and questionnaires over a 2-month period. Blood samples from the prospective study were shipped frozen or at room temperature prior to DNA extraction.

The sample originates from a study of blood T cell repertoires in COVID-19 (dated by TCRdb to 2019 to 2021). Regarding the study in general: The collaborator samples originated in the United States, Italy and Spain and spanned the acute and convalescent phases of COVID-19. The prospective study material was composed of cDNA or gDNA derived from T cells, B-cell-depleted T cells, or PBMCs. Deeply sampled blood TCRbeta repertoires from subjects exposed to, actively infected with, or recovered from COVID-19 were included in the dataset. The repertoires were made available in a free public database intended to serve as a resource for research on the immune response to SARS-CoV-2. The samples were drawn from two sources: the first 160 participants of the ongoing ImmuneRACE study, and 1,254 subjects contributed by 6 global collaborators. Sample metadata almost always included a de-identified subject ID, COVID-19 status, age in years and sex. Where available, HLA class I and class II types were taken from metadata supplied by the sample provider and were not determined by assay-based typing.

TCRbeta CDR3 regions were amplified from genomic DNA using the immunoSEQ Assay, a bias-controlled multiplex PCR. The authors' pipeline ran thus. The number of nucleated cells in each sample was estimated from the amplification of reference gene primers within the assay. To quantify the absolute abundance of each unique TCRbeta CDR3 rearrangement, sequence reads were collapsed and filtered. For each sample, productive Simpson clonality was calculated by taking the square root of Simpson's diversity index across productive rearrangements. TCRdb holds this immuneACCESS table with in-frame rearrangements only. Some clones are missing; in checked studies, unresolved V genes explain under half, and the rest has no known cause. V and J calls and clone size are as listed in that table; D and trimming were resolved from the DNA. The sample records just over 300,000 clones, approximately 85% of which are singletons. The ten largest account for 2.2% of the sample.

Here is what the overall study found, with its caveats: The amount of clinical and demographic metadata varied by source and participant and was provided uncurated.

The specimen sequenced was PBMCs or T cells enriched from blood (not recorded which). This clonotype was obtained from a man in his thirties or forties who had recovered from COVID-19. The chain was built from TRBV5-6 and TRBJ2-5; no confident D gene assignment can be made. The DNA sequence is given as TGTGCCAGCAGCGGCTTGCGCGGAAGGCAAGAGACCCAGTACTTC. Translated, this gives CASSGLRGRQETQYF.